The 10 T cell receptor beta chains below come from one sample, sequenced in a study of T cells expressing NK-cell markers. With the 5' RACE reads reprocessed, TCRdb shows one record per CDR3 protein and no DNA. The sample holds about 110,000 distinct CDR3 sequences. The sample comprised blood T cells: a sorted CD56 or NKG2C T cell subset, CD4+ or CD8+ T cells, or bulk PBMC T cells (not recorded which). The receptors here all came from a woman aged 18-69 years in good health.

The rearrangement joins TRBV20-1 to TRBJ1-5; no DNA is available, so the TRBD1 call from TCRdb remains unchecked. This CDR3 contains 14 residues. Germline CDR1 and CDR2: DFQATT and SNEGSKA (reference sequence). The CDR3 loop is CSARDRGSGQPQHF.

This chain uses TRBV19 with TRBJ2-3; the D gene TCRdb calls, TRBD2, cannot be checked with no DNA. Germline CDR1 and CDR2: LNHDA and SQIVND (reference sequence). This CDR3 spans 16 amino acids. The CDR3: CASSPSGGIITDTQYF.

This rearrangement joins TRBV19 to TRBJ2-1; TCRdb picks TRBD1, but there is no DNA to check that call. Germline values: CDR1 LNHDA, CDR2 SQIVND (reference sequence). The CDR3 totals 15 residues. The CDR3 region is CASRILTGEANEQFF.

V gene TRBV7-8 combines with J gene TRBJ2-1; TCRdb outputs TRBD2, but without DNA this stays unchecked. Germline V gene lookup returns CDR1 SGHVS and CDR2 FQNEAQ. The CDR3 is 14 amino acids. CDR3 residues: CASSPQREVHEQFF. The full variable domain, with the rest looked up from reference TRBV7-8 and TRBJ2-1, is GAGVSQSPRYKVAKRGQDVALRCDPISGHVSLFWYQQALGQGPEFLTYFQNEAQLDKSGLPSDRFFAERPEGSVSTLKIQRTQQEDSAVYLCASSPQREVHEQFFGPGTRLTVL.

The V gene is TRBV20-1, the J gene TRBJ2-3; TCRdb calls TRBD1, which cannot be checked without DNA. Germline V CDR1 and CDR2: DFQATT, SNEGSKA (reference sequence). The CDR3 runs to 13 residues. The CDR3: CSARGRATDTQYF.

The chain recombines TRBV11-2 with TRBJ2-5; the D gene TCRdb calls, TRBD2, cannot be checked with no DNA. Germline lookup yields CDR1 SGHAT and CDR2 FQNNGV. The CDR3 sequence is 14 residues long. Here the CDR3 reads CASSLVEGRETQYF.

CDR3: CASSLEAGEQFF. The chain uses TRBV7-2 and TRBJ2-1; as DNA is missing, the TRBD2 call by TCRdb cannot be tested. The CDR3 length is 12 residues. Germline V lookup: CDR1 SGHTA, CDR2 FQGNSA.

The chain carries TRBV27 and TRBJ2-7. CDR1 is MNHEY and CDR2 is SMNVEV in the germline V gene (reference sequence). The CDR3 length is 14 residues. The CDR3 protein is CASSFQHSSYEQYF.

The chain carries TRBV5-4 and TRBJ2-3; TCRdb's assignment of TRBD2 cannot be checked, as there is no DNA. This CDR3 contains 14 residues. CDR1 SGHNT and CDR2 YYREEE come from the germline V gene (reference sequence). This CDR3 is CASSFRGGTDTQYF.

V usage is TRBV11-2 and J usage is TRBJ2-1; TCRdb calls TRBD2, which cannot be checked without DNA. CDR3 size: 16 residues. Germline V gene lookup returns CDR1 SGHAT and CDR2 FQNNGV. The chain's CDR3 is CASSLDAGGTYNEQFF.